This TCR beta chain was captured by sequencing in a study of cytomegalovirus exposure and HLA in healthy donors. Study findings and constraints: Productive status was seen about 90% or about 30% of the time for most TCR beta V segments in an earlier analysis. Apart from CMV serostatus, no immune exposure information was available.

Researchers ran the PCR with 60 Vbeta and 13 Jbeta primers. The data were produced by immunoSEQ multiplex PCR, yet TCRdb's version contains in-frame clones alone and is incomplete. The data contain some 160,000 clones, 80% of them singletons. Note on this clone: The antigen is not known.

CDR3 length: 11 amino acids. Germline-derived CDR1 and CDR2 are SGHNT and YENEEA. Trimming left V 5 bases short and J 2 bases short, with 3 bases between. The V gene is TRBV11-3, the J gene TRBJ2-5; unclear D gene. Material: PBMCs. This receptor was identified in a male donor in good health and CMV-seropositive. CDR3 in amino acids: CASSLQETQYF. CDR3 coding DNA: TGTGCCAGCAGCCTTCAAGAGACCCAGTACTTC.